The 9 T cell receptor beta chains given below trace back to one sample, sequenced in a study of OX40 agonist ivuxolimab in advanced cancers. The library was made by the immunoSEQ multiplex PCR assay. TCRdb re-hosts the immuneACCESS table, in-frame sequences only. Its copies lack some clones; in the studies checked, an unresolved V gene accounts for under half of them, and the cause for the rest is not known. The sample has about 150,000 clones on record, less than 95% of them singletons. The top ten hold around 0.99% of the sample. The starting material was CD4+ or CD8+ T cells sorted from blood, obtained in a trial of the OX40 agonist ivuxolimab. The receptors here all came from an adult with an advanced solid tumor such as melanoma, head and neck, liver or kidney cancer.

This chain joins TRBV4-3 and TRBJ2-7; 10 bases are shared with TRBD2. This CDR3 spans 13 amino acids. V gave up 3 bases and J gave up 4 bases; unmatched junction bases: 0. Per germline, CDR1 LGHNA and CDR2 YSLEER. DNA for the CDR3: TGCGCCAGCAGCCAGGGACTAGCGTACGAGCAGTACTTC. Translation: CASSQGLAYEQYF.

Only a few counts were recorded for this clone. The chain couples TRBV7-2 to TRBJ2-1, with D possibly matching TRBD2 (6 bases). Between the trimmed V and J ends, which lost 2 bases and 0 bases, there was a span of 11 bases. Looked up from germline, CDR1 is SGHTA and CDR2 is FQGNSA. The CDR3 is 16 residues long. The CDR3 is CASSLKLAGSYNEQFF. Written as DNA, the CDR3 is TGTGCCAGCAGCTTAAAACTAGCAGGCTCCTACAATGAGCAGTTCTTC.

The table lists this clone with a count of one. V and J are TRBV6-5 and TRBJ2-7, with 9 bases matching TRBD2. CDR3 length: 16 residues. The V segment lost 0 bases and the J segment 3 bases; nucleotides outside the gene matches: 6. Germline V gene lookup returns CDR1 MNHEY and CDR2 SVGAGI. The CDR3: CASSYSAGGTLYEQYF. In nucleotides, the CDR3 is TGTGCCAGCAGTTACTCGGCGGGGGGGACTCTCTACGAGCAGTACTTC.

The V and J genes are TRBV6-5 and TRBJ2-7; TRBD1 agrees at 7 bases. This CDR3 spans 14 amino acids. From germline, CDR1 is MNHEY and CDR2 SVGAGI. Losses at the gene ends were 6 bases for V and 2 bases for J; bases not matched to a gene: 7. The DNA of the CDR3 is TGTGCCAGCAGGTTAACCGGGACAGCCTACGAGCAGTACTTC. Protein product: CASRLTGTAYEQYF.

This clone was counted once. V and J are TRBV28 and TRBJ2-7, with 9 bases aligning to TRBD1. The CDR3 runs 14 residues. Germline V CDR1 and CDR2: MDHEN, SYDVKM. V lost 4 bases and J lost 5; bases outside the gene matches: 6. CDR3 DNA sequence: TGTGCCAGCAGTTCCGGGACAGGGAACGACGAGCAGTACTTC. Its protein is CASSSGTGNDEQYF.

This clone was seen only once. The J gene is TRBJ1-5, the V gene TRBV5-6; D is undetermined. Germline lookup yields CDR1 SGHDT and CDR2 YYEEEE. The V end was cut by 2 bases, the J end by 6 bases, with 18 bases between. CDR3 length equals 16 residues. Written as DNA, the CDR3 is TGTGCCAGCAGCTTTGGTTTCGCGAATAACCTTCAGCCCCAGCATTTT. Its protein is CASSFGFANNLQPQHF.

Note on this clone: The sample carries other DNA sequences with the same CDR3. The CDR3 DNA follows: TGTGCCAGCAGGGCGACAGGGGTGAACACTGAAGCTTTCTTT. This codes for CASRATGVNTEAFF. The chain recombines TRBV5-6 with TRBJ1-1, with 8 bases lining up with TRBD1. The CDR3 loop spans 14 amino acids. Looked up from germline, CDR1 is SGHDT and CDR2 is YYEEEE. Germline trimming cut 5 bases from V and 0 bases from J; bases unmatched to any gene: 3.

The CDR3 sequence: CASSLGAPPYEQYF. CDR3 DNA: TGTGCCAGCAGCTTAGGGGCCCCCCCCTACGAGCAGTACTTC. V gene TRBV7-3 combines with J gene TRBJ2-7; TRBD1 is a possible D gene (5 bases). Trimming removed 2 bases at V and 2 bases at J, with 10 bases between. The CDR3 contains 14 residues. The V gene's germline CDR1 is SGHTA and CDR2 FQGTGA.

CDR3 residues: CALSSNTEAFF. As DNA, the CDR3 is TGTGCCTTAAGCAGTAACACTGAAGCTTTCTTT. The chain employs TRBV7-2 and TRBJ1-1, with D uncertain. CDR3 length equals 11 residues. Deletions cut 11 bases from V and 2 bases from J, with 9 bases between. Germline V gene sequence: CDR1 SGHTA, CDR2 FQGNSA.